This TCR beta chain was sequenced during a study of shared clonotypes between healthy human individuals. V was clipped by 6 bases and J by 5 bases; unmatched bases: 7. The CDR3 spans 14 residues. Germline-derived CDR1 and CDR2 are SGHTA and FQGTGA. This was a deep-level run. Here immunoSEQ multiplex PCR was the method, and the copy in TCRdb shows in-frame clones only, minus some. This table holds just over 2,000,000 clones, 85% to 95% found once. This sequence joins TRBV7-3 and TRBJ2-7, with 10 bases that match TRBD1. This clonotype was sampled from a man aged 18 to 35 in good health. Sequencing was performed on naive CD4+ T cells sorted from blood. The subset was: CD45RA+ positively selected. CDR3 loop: CASSPDRGQDEQYF. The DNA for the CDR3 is TGTGCCAGCAGTCCTGACAGGGGGCAGGACGAGCAGTACTTC.